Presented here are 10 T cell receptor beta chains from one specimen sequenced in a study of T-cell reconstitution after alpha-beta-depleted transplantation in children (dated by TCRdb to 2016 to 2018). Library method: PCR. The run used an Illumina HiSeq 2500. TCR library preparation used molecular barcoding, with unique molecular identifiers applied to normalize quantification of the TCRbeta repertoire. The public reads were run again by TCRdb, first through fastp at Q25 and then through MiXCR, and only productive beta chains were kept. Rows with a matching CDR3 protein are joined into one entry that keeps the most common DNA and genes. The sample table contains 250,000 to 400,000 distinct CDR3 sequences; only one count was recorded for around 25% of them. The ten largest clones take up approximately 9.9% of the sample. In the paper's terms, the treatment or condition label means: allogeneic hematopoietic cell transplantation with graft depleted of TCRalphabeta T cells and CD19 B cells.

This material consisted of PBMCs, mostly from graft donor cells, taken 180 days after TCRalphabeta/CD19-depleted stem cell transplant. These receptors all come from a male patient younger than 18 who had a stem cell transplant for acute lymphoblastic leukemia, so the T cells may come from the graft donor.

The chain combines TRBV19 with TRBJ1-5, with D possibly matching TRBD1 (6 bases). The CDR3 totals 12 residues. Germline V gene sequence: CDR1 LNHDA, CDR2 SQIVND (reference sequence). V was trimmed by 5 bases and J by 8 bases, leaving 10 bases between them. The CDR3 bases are TGTGCCAGTAGTCAGGGGAGGAAGCCCCAGCATTTT. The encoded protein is CASSQGRKPQHF.

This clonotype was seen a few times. The CDR3 protein is CAITEPSAGGRPNEQFF. CDR3 DNA: TGTGCCATCACCGAGCCGTCCGCGGGAGGCCGTCCTAATGAGCAGTTCTTC. The chain links TRBV10-3 to TRBJ2-1, with 8 bases aligning to TRBD2. After removal of 7 bases from V and 7 bases from J, the junction contained 18 bases not matched to a gene. The length of the CDR3 is 17 residues. The V gene's germline CDR1 is ENHRY and CDR2 SYGVKD.

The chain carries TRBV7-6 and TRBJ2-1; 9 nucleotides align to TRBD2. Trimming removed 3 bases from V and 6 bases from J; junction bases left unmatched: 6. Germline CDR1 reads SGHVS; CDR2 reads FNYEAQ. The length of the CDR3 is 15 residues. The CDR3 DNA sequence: TGTGCCAGCAGCTTCGAAAGCGGGAGGCGCAATGAGCAGTTCTTC. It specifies CASSFESGRRNEQFF. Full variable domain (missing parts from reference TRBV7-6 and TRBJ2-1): GAGVSQSPRYKVTKRGQDVALRCDPISGHVSLYWYRQALGQGPEFLTYFNYEAQQDKSGLPNDRFSAERPEGSISTLTIQRTEQRDSAMYRCASSFESGRRNEQFFGPGTRLTVL.

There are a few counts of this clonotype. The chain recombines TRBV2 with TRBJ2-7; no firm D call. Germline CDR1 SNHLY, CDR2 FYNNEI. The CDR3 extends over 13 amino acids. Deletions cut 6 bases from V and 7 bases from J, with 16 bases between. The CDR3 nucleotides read TGTGCCAGCAGGGATTACCTTAGACCTGAGCAGTACTTC. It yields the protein CASRDYLRPEQYF. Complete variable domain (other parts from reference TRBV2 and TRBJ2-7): EPEVTQTPSHQVTQMGQEVILRCVPISNHLYFYWYRQILGQKVEFLVSFYNNEISEKSEIFDDQFSVERPDGSNFTLKIRSTKLEDSAMYFCASRDYLRPEQYFGPGTRLTVT.

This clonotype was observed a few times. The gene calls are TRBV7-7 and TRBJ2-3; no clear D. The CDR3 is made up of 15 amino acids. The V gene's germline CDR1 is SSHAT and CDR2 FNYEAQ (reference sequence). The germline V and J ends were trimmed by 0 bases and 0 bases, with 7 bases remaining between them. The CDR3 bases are TGTGCCAGCAGCTTAGCAGCGTATAGCACAGATACGCAGTATTTT. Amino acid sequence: CASSLAAYSTDTQYF.

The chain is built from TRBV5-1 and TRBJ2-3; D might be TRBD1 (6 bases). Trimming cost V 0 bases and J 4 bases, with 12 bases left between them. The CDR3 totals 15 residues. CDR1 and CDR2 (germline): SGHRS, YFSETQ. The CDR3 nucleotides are TGCGCCAGCAGCTTGGTTCCAGGGGCGGCAGATACGCAGTATTTT. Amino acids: CASSLVPGAADTQYF.

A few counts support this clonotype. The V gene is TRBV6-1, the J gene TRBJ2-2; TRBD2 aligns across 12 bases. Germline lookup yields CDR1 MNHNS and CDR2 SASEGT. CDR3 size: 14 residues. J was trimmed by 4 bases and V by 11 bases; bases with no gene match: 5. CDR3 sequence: CAGRTSGITGELFF. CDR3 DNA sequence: TGTGCCGGAAGGACTAGCGGGATCACCGGGGAGCTGTTTTTT.

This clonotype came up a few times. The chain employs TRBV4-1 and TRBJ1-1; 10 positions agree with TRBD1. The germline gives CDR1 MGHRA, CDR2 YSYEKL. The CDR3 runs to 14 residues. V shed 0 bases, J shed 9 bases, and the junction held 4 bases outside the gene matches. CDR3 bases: TGCGCCAGCAGCCAAGAGGACAGGGGGTTGAAAGCTTTCTTT. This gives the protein CASSQEDRGLKAFF.

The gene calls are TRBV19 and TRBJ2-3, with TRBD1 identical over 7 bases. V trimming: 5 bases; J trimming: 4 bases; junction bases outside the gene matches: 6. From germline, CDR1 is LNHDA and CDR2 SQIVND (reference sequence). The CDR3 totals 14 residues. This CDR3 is CASSLRQGADTQYF. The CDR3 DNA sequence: TGTGCCAGTAGTCTCCGACAGGGAGCAGATACGCAGTATTTT.

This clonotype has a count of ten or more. This chain's CDR3 is CASSLRQGETQYF. For the CDR3, the DNA is TGCGCCAGCAGCCTCCGACAGGGTGAGACCCAGTACTTC. The genes are TRBV4-3 and TRBJ2-5; the match to TRBD1 covers 7 bases. Germline CDR1 LGHNA, CDR2 YSLEER. After removal of 4 bases from V and 5 bases from J, the junction contained 4 bases not matched to a gene. CDR3 length: 13 residues.